This T cell receptor beta chain stems from a study of T cell responses to AZD1222 COVID-19 vaccine. General observations from the study: Mostly white British, mostly female donors; authors suggested clonal diversity may be underestimated. CD4 TCRs covered the whole spike, strongest at regions 160-218 and 743-854. Reports say nearly half of spike-specific TCRs go after unmutated variant regions.

Trimming took 2 bases from V and 11 from J, leaving 15 bases between them. The CDR3 extends over 14 amino acids. The germline CDR1 and CDR2 sequences are MNHEY and SVGAGI. Measured with immunoSEQ multiplex PCR; TCRdb has only the in-frame clones, and not every one. The sample has some 180,000 clones, roughly 91% seen once; the top ten hold approximately 1.9%. In the case of this clone: The antigen remains unidentified.

The TCR comes from an adult who received the AZD1222 COVID-19 vaccine. The sample was peripheral blood, taken 28 days after the second AZD1222 dose. The rearrangement links TRBV6-5 to TRBJ1-4, with a tentative D call TRBD1 (5 bases). In DNA form, the CDR3 reads TGTGCCAGCAGTTACGGGGGAAAGGCGGGGAAACTGTTTTTT. Encoded protein: CASSYGGKAGKLFF.